This is a list of T cell receptor beta chains from one sample in a study of blood T cell repertoires in COVID-19. Data came from immunoSEQ multiplex PCR; TCRdb stores just in-frame clones and leaves some out. Of about 480,000 clones in the sample, around nine tenths were seen once. The sample comprised peripheral blood. The receptor source for this set is a woman aged 25 to 39 with acute or convalescent COVID-19. CDR3s include the opening cysteine and the closing phenylalanine or tryptophan.

J gene | V gene | CDR3 protein
TRBJ2-7 | TRBV14 | CASSQVDGQAIYEQYF
TRBJ2-7 | TRBV7-8 | CASSLDPGDYEQYF
TRBJ2-2 | TRBV6-6 | CASSYSSHGELFF
TRBJ2-2 | TRBV4-2 | CASSQDDWAQRGQAGELFF
TRBJ2-3 | TRBV30 | CAWSPGGTSTDTQYF
TRBJ1-5 | TRBV6-2/TRBV6-3 | CASSYPPGTEVNQPQHF
TRBJ2-5 | TRBV18 | CASSPTSRGQETQYF
TRBJ1-2 | TRBV27 | CASSFSPTGVSNYGYTF
TRBJ1-2 | TRBV18 | CASSPGQIYGYTF
TRBJ2-5 | TRBV15 | CATSRAPTASGGALETQYF
TRBJ2-3 | TRBV18 | CASSTTVKHGGTGNTDTQYF
TRBJ2-1 | TRBV3-1/TRBV3-2 | CASSQNGLAGGQIF
TRBJ1-1 | TRBV6-5 | CASTRGDTEAFF
TRBJ2-1 | TRBV7-8 | CASRTDRGLGEQFF
TRBJ2-3 | TRBV5-1 | CASSGTGWGTDTQYF
TRBJ2-6 | TRBV5-8 | CASSLVVHQNSGANVLTF
TRBJ2-7 | TRBV7-6 | CASSSGQGAYEQYF
TRBJ2-7 | TRBV7-2 | CASSLQLAGKYEQYF
TRBJ2-5 | TRBV7-2 | CASTGGGPSETQYF
TRBJ2-1 | TRBV12-5 | CASGLVISGRVNEQFF
TRBJ2-7 | TRBV6-5 | CASSYSSGSYEQYF
TRBJ2-7 | TRBV5-1 | CASSLTGTGYNEQYF
TRBJ2-7 | TRBV24-1 | CATSPGQGVGEQYF
TRBJ2-3 | TRBV19 | CASSLVAGAYTDTQYF
TRBJ1-2 | TRBV9 | CASSVSGADYGYTF
TRBJ1-4 | TRBV5-1 | CASSSGQGSEKLFF
TRBJ2-3 | TRBV6-6 | CASSVRDTQYF
TRBJ2-3 | TRBV7-2 | CASSFGGRTDTQYF
TRBJ2-2 | TRBV10-2 | CASRDGLAENTGELFF
TRBJ1-1 | TRBV4-1 | CASSQRTRRNVAPDTEAFF
TRBJ2-1 | TRBV29-1 | CSGAGNEQFF
TRBJ2-7 | TRBV5-6 | CASSSGTGGFVYEQYF
TRBJ1-1 | TRBV2 | CASSDRDLNTEAFF
TRBJ2-4 | TRBV14 | CASSTGTGGLIAKNIQYF
TRBJ1-1 | TRBV6-5 | CASRPDRPGTEAFF
TRBJ1-1 | TRBV2 | CASSELTGSLTEAFF
TRBJ1-6 | TRBV7-9 | CASSSGPGLGGGSPLHF
TRBJ1-2 | TRBV3-1/TRBV3-2 | CASSQGVGQGALGYTF
TRBJ2-3 | TRBV5-4 | CASSLTRGGTDTQYF
TRBJ2-3 | TRBV28 | CASSSRGASDTQYF
TRBJ2-2 | TRBV11-3 | CASSLSVPGRGSGELFF
TRBJ2-3 | TRBV19 | CASSNPGYTDTQYF
TRBJ1-6 | TRBV9 | CASSVGGQGNSPLHF
TRBJ1-5 | TRBV6-6 | CASSQSNSRGRRNQPQHF
TRBJ2-2 | TRBV2 | CASRTDRNTGELFF
TRBJ2-5 | TRBV6-1 | CASSEAALETQYF
TRBJ2-5 | TRBV7-2 | CASSLWAGRETQYF
TRBJ1-1 | TRBV5-1 | CASSLAPGQGMNTEAFF
TRBJ1-2 | TRBV5-1 | CASTPGTAVNYGYTF
TRBJ2-1 | TRBV2 | CASTSLGRGNEQFF
TRBJ2-1 | TRBV7-3 | CASSLFLGQQFF
TRBJ1-2 | TRBV24-1 | CATSDSREPERGYTF
TRBJ2-1 | TRBV3-1/TRBV3-2 | CASSRSQGATYNEQFF
TRBJ1-6 | TRBV2 | CASSPGTIRNSPLHF
TRBJ1-3 | TRBV5-5 | CASSLAGLSGNTIYF
TRBJ2-1 | TRBV7-3 | CASSLSSSGGYNEQFF
TRBJ2-3 | TRBV18 | CASSPGQGGTDTQYF